This entry features one T cell receptor beta chain sequence. This sample was included in a study of blood T cell repertoires in COVID-19. Measured with immunoSEQ multiplex PCR; TCRdb has only the in-frame clones, and not every one. The table has about 480,000 clones, approximately 90% seen once. The CDR3 is 11 amino acids. The germline gives CDR1 GTSNPN, CDR2 SVGIG (reference sequence). V shed 5 bases and J 8 bases; nucleotides not matched to a gene: 5. Sequences were obtained from PBMCs or T cells enriched from blood (not recorded which). The rearrangement joins TRBV30 to TRBJ1-2; 7 positions match TRBD1. The clonotype originates from a woman between 18 and 29 years old with acute COVID-19. The CDR3, as DNA: TGTGCCTGGGAAACAGGGGTAGGCTACACCTTC. It codes for CAWETGVGYTF.